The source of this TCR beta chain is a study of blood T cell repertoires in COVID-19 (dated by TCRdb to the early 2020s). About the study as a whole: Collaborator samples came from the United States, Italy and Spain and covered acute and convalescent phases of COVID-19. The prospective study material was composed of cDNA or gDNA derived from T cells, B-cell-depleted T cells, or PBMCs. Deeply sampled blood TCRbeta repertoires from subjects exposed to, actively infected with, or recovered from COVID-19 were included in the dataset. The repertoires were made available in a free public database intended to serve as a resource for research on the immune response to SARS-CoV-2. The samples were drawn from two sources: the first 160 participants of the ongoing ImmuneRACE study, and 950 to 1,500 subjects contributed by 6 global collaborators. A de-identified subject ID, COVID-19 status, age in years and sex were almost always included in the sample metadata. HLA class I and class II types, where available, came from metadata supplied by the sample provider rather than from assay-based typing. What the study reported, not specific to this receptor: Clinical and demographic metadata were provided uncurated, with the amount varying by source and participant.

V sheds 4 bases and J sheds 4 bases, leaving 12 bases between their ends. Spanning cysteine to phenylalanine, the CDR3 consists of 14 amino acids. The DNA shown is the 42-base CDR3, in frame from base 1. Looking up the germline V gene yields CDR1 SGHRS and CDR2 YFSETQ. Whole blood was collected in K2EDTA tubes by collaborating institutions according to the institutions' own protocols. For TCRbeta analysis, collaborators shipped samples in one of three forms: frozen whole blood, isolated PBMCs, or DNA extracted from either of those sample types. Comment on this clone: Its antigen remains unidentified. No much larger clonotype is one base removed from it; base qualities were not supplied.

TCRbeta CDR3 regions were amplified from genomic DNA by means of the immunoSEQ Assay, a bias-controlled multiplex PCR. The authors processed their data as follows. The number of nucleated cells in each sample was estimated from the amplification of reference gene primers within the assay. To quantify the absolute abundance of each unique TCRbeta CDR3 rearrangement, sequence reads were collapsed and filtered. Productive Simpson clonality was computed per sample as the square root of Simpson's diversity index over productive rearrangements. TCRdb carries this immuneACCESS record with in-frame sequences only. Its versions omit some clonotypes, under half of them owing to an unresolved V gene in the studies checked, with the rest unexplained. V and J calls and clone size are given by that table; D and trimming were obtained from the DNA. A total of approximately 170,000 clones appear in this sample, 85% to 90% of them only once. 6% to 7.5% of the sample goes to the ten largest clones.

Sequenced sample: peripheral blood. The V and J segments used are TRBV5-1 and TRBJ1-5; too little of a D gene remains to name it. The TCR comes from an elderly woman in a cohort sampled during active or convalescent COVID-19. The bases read TGCGCCAGCAGCCCCGGGAGTGGGAATCAGCCCCAGCATTTT. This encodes CASSPGSGNQPQHF. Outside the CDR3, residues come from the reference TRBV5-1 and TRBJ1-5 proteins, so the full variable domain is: KAGVTQTPRYLIKTRGQQVTLSCSPISGHRSVSWYQQTPGQGLQFLFEYFSETQRNKGNFPGRFSGRQFSNSRSEMNVSTLELGDSALYLCASSPGSGNQPQHFGDGTRLSIL.